This TCR beta chain emerged from a study of shared clonotypes between healthy human individuals. Across the study: Every donor yielded three CD4 naive, three CD4 memory, two CD8 naive and one CD8 memory plate.

CDR1 and CDR2 (germline): SQVTM, ANQGSEA. The V end lost 6 bases, the J end lost 1 base, and 10 bases lay between the germline ends. The CDR3 loop spans 13 amino acids. Study-wide results and caveats: Naive subsets, compared against memory subsets, generally had larger estimated richness values. Large sequencing depth failed to make sorted-subset sequencing complete, rarefaction showed.

About this clone: Antigen unknown. Other DNA sequences from this sample encode an identical CDR3 as well.

Some clones are missing from TCRdb's copy, which holds only in-frame ones; the method was immunoSEQ multiplex PCR. Counted here are approximately 2.1 million clones, approximately 95% occurring once; the ten biggest clones make up 0.35% to 0.5%. The receptor comes from a man aged 18 to 29 in good health. Some clones in this sample may be carry-over from other donors' samples. Sequencing was carried out using naive CD4+ T cells from PBMCs. This sample's subset: CD45RA+ positively selected. This sequence joins TRBV29-1 and TRBJ2-1, with D possibly TRBD2 on 5 matching bases. The CDR3 reads CSVRTGSYNEQFF. As DNA, the CDR3 is TGCAGCGTCCGGACGGGGTCCTACAATGAGCAGTTCTTC.